Described below is a single T cell receptor (beta chain) sequence and its context. What it binds is unknown. This record belongs to a study of cytomegalovirus exposure and HLA in healthy donors. Overall study results and limits: The listing of 150 or so TCR beta chains classed them as cytomegalovirus-associated.

Data came from immunoSEQ multiplex PCR; TCRdb stores just in-frame clones and leaves some out. The sample has about 160,000 clones, about 96% seen once. Germline V gene data show CDR1 as KGHSH and CDR2 as LQKENI. CDR3 size: 15 residues. V lost 6 bases and J lost 4, with 18 bases in between. The chain couples TRBV18 to TRBJ1-1, with D perhaps TRBD1 (5 bases). Sequenced: PBMCs. This receptor was taken from a woman between 18 and 29 years old in good health and CMV-seronegative. CDR3 residues: CASSHSGVLGTEAFF. The CDR3 DNA reads as TGTGCCAGCTCTCACTCGGGGGTTTTGGGCACTGAAGCTTTCTTT.